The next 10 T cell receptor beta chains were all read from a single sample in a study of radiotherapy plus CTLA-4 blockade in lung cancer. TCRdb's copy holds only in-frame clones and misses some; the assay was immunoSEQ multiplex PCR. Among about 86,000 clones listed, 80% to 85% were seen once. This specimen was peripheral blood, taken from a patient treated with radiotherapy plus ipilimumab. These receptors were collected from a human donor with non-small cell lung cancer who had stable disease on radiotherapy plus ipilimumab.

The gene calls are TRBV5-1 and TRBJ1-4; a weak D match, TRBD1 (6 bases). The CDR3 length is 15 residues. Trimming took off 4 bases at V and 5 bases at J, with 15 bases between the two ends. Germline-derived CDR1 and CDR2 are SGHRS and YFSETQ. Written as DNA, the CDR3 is TGCGCCAGCAGCGCCGAGGGGGAGTGGAATGAAAAACTGTTTTTT. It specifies CASSAEGEWNEKLFF.

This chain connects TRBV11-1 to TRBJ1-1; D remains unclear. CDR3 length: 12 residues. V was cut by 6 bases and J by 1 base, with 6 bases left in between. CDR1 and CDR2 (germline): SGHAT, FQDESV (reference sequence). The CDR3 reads CASSRGNTEAFF. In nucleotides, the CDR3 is TGTGCCAGCAGTCGGGGGAACACTGAAGCTTTCTTT.

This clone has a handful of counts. The CDR3 region is CASIRAGQGSWGYTF. The CDR3 DNA is TGTGCCAGCATACGGGCGGGACAGGGCTCGTGGGGCTACACCTTC. This chain connects TRBV6-5 to TRBJ1-2; 9 bases are a match to TRBD1. The CDR3 totals 15 residues. V dropped 7 bases and J dropped 8; count of bases not matched to a gene: 14. Germline CDR1 is MNHEY and CDR2 is SVGAGI.

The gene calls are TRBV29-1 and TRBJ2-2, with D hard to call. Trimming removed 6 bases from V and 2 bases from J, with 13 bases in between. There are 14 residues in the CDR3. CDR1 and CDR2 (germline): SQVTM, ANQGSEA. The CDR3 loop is CSVSPGLNTGELFF. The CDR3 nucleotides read TGCAGCGTGTCCCCGGGCCTAAACACCGGGGAGCTGTTTTTT.

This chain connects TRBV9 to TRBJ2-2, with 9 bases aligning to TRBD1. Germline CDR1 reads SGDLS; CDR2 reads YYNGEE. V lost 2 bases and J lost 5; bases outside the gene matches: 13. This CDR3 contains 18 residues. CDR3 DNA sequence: TGTGCCAGCAGCGTTGACAGGGGGTCACGGATTGAAACCGGGGAGCTGTTTTTT. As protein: CASSVDRGSRIETGELFF.

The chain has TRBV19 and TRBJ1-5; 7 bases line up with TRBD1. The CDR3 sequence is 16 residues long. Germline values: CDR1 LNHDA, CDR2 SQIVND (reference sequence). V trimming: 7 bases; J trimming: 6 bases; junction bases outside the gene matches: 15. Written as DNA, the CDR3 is TGTGCCAGTACCCCCCCCGGCAGGGGGTTGAGTCAGCCCCAGCATTTT. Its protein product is CASTPPGRGLSQPQHF. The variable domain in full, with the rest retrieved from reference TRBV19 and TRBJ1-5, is DGGITQSPKYLFRKEGQNVTLSCEQNLNHDAMYWYRQDPGQGLRLIYYSQIVNDFQKGDIAEGYSVSREKKESFPLTVTSAQKNPTAFYLCASTPPGRGLSQPQHFGDGTRLSIL.

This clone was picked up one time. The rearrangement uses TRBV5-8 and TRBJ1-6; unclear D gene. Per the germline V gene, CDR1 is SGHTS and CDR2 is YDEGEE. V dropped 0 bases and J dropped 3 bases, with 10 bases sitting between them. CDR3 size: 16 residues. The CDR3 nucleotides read TGTGCCAGCAGCTTGGAAACGCAAGGCTATAATTCACCCCTCCACTTT. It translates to CASSLETQGYNSPLHF.

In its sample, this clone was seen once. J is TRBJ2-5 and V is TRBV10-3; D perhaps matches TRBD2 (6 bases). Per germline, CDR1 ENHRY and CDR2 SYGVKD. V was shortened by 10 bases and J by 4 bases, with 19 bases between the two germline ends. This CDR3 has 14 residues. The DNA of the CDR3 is TGTGCCACCGCGGAGTCCCTAGCGCTAGAGACCCAGTACTTC. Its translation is CATAESLALETQYF.

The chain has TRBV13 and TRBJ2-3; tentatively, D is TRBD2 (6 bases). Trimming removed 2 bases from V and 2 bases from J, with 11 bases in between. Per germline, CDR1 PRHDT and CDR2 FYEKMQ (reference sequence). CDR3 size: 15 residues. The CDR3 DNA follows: TGTGCCAGCAGCTTAAGGTCGGGGGACACAGATACGCAGTATTTT. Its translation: CASSLRSGDTDTQYF.

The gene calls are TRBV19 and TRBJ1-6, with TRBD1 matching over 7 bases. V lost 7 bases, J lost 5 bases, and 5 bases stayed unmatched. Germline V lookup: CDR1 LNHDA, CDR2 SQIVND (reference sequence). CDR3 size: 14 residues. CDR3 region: CASTLDRDNSPLHF. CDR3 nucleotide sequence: TGTGCCAGTACCCTCGACAGGGATAATTCACCCCTCCACTTT.